This T cell receptor (beta chain) was sequenced during a study of breast tumors, draining lymph nodes, adjacent tissues. Points from the study as a whole: Luminal-like breast cancer showed significantly greater tumor-nontumor repertoire similarity than basal-like breast cancer did. Data only fit, rather than demonstrated, lymph node origin of most tumor T cells. Tumor TCR diversity was below lymph nodes but above nontumor tissue.

TCRdb recomputed calls from the multiplex PCR reads with MiXCR, one row per CDR3 protein. The sample lists about 8,300 distinct CDR3 sequences, under 85% occurring once. Trimming took 5 bases from V and 2 from J; bases not matched to a gene: 4. The germline V gene has CDR1 SNHLY and CDR2 FYNNEI. CDR3 length: 14 amino acids. Of note for this clonotype: What it recognizes is unknown.

This receptor was obtained from a female donor with breast cancer. Some clones in this sample may be carry-over from other donors' samples. V usage is TRBV2 and J usage is TRBJ2-5, with 8 bases aligning to TRBD1. Sequenced: tumor-adjacent breast tissue. The CDR3 nucleotides are TGTGCCAGCAGTTTACAGGGGGGTCAAGAGACCCAGTACTTC. This translates into CASSLQGGQETQYF.